One sample yielded the 26 T cell receptor beta chains listed below, sequenced in a study of T cells after yellow fever vaccination. TCRdb re-derived calls from the 5' RACE reads in MiXCR, one entry per CDR3 protein. The repertoire holds about 130,000 distinct CDR3 sequences, with around 9.8% as singletons. The sample was CD8+ T cells sorted from PBMCs, taken on the day of the yellow fever booster vaccination. These receptors all come from a man between 18 and 29 years old who received the YFV17D yellow fever vaccine.

V usage is TRBV7-9 and J usage is TRBJ1-4; the D gene is possibly TRBD1 (6 bases). The length of the CDR3 is 15 residues. Germline CDR1 reads SEHNR; CDR2 reads FQNEAQ (reference sequence). V was pared by 5 bases and J by 6 bases, with 16 bases between. The CDR3 DNA reads as TGTGCCAGCAGCCGGGCAGGGGCTTCGGATGAAAAACTGTTTTTT. It encodes CASSRAGASDEKLFF.

This clonotype has a handful of counts. CDR3 coding DNA: TGCGCCAGCGCCCGGGACACAATCTACAATGAGCAGTTCTTC. Translated: CASARDTIYNEQFF. The chain recombines TRBV4-3 with TRBJ2-1; D might be TRBD1 (6 bases). The V end lost 8 bases, the J end lost 3 bases, and 14 bases lay between the germline ends. Per germline, CDR1 LGHNA and CDR2 YSLEER. CDR3 size: 14 residues.

This clonotype was seen at least ten times. This rearrangement joins TRBV6-4 to TRBJ2-2, with D hard to call. In germline, CDR1 is MRHNA, CDR2 SNTAGT. The CDR3 covers 13 residues. V was pared by 0 bases and J by 8 bases, with 7 bases between. The CDR3 here is CASSDSIEGELFF. CDR3 sequence (DNA): TGTGCCAGCAGTGACTCGATTGAGGGGGAGCTGTTTTTT.

A few counts support this clonotype. The CDR3: CASSFSGGFAGELFF. As DNA, the CDR3 is TGTGCCAGCAGCTTTAGCGGGGGGTTCGCCGGGGAGCTGTTTTTT. The chain joins TRBV11-1 to TRBJ2-2; 10 positions agree with TRBD2. CDR1 is SGHAT and CDR2 is FQDESV in the germline V gene (reference sequence). CDR3 length equals 15 residues. V lost 3 bases and J lost 6; bases outside the gene matches: 4.

This chain links TRBV18 with TRBJ2-2, with D possibly matching TRBD2 (5 bases). The length of the CDR3 is 19 residues. Trimming pared 0 bases from V and 4 bases from J, leaving 21 bases between. The germline V gene has CDR1 KGHSH and CDR2 LQKENI. CDR3 nucleotide sequence: TGTGCCAGCTCACCACCGCGGGTACGGGAAAACGGAGTCACCGGGGAGCTGTTTTTT. It yields the protein CASSPPRVRENGVTGELFF.

This clonotype was picked up a small number of times. The V call is TRBV12-3 or TRBV12-4, the J call TRBJ2-5; 9 positions agree with TRBD2. V lost 4 bases to trimming and J lost 5 bases; unmatched junction nucleotides: 8. CDR3 size: 15 residues. CDR3 sequence (DNA): TGTGCCAGCAGTTATAGCGGGGGTCAGCGGGAGACCCAGTACTTC. Its translation: CASSYSGGQRETQYF.

This clonotype was seen more than once but under ten times. The gene calls are TRBV15 and TRBJ2-7, with 8 nucleotides matching TRBD1. The CDR3 is 13 residues long. The J segment lost 3 bases and the V segment lost 4 bases, leaving 2 bases of the junction unmatched. Per the germline V gene, CDR1 is LNHNV and CDR2 is YYDKDF (reference sequence). CDR3 region: CATSTGQGYEQYV. The CDR3 bases are TGTGCCACCAGCACCGGACAGGGCTACGAGCAGTACGTC.

V and J are TRBV19 and TRBJ2-2; D is unresolved. The germline V gene encodes CDR1 LNHDA and CDR2 SQIVND (reference sequence). CDR3 length: 15 amino acids. The V end was cut by 3 bases, the J end by 1 base, with 9 bases between. The CDR3 nucleotides read TGTGCCAGTAGTATGGGTCTAGGGAACACCGGGGAGCTGTTTTTT. Its translation: CASSMGLGNTGELFF.

The CDR3 sequence: CSARELTSGQETQYF. CDR3 DNA: TGCAGTGCTAGAGAGCTAACTAGCGGCCAAGAGACCCAGTACTTC. The rearrangement links TRBV20-1 to TRBJ2-5, with 8 positions matching TRBD2. The V gene end was trimmed by 0 bases and the J gene end by 1 base; junction bases not matched to a gene: 4. This CDR3 region has 15 residues. The germline CDR1 and CDR2 sequences are DFQATT and SNEGSKA (reference sequence).

The chain joins TRBV14 to TRBJ2-7; D remains unclear. Germline values: CDR1 SGHDN, CDR2 FVKESK. V shed 2 bases and J shed 2 bases, with 13 bases lying between them. CDR3 size: 15 residues. The DNA of the CDR3 is TGTGCCAGCAGCCAAACAGAAACATACACCTACGAGCAGTACTTC. This gives the protein CASSQTETYTYEQYF.

The sample holds many counts of this clonotype. This sequence joins TRBV15 and TRBJ2-1; D possibly uses TRBD1 or TRBD2 (5 bases each). This CDR3 comprises 15 residues. Germline lookup yields CDR1 LNHNV and CDR2 YYDKDF (reference sequence). V was pared by 3 bases and J by 4 bases, with 13 bases between. CDR3: CATSSSGTGYNEQFF. The CDR3 DNA follows: TGTGCCACCAGCAGTTCCGGGACGGGGTACAATGAGCAGTTCTTC.

A few counts support this clonotype. This chain joins TRBV7-9 and TRBJ2-7, with 14 bases that match TRBD2. From germline, CDR1 is SEHNR and CDR2 FQNEAQ (reference sequence). V lost 5 bases and J lost 3; bases outside the gene matches: 12. The CDR3 loop spans 18 amino acids. The CDR3 coding sequence is TGTGCCAGCAGCCCTCCGCCGGGACTAGCGGGGGAACTCTACGAGCAGTACTTC. This translates into CASSPPPGLAGELYEQYF.

This clonotype was seen more than once but under ten times. The chain has TRBV10-3 and TRBJ2-5, with 7 bases that match TRBD2. The CDR3 runs 15 residues. The V gene end was trimmed by 3 bases and the J gene end by 1 base; junction bases not matched to a gene: 5. CDR1 ENHRY and CDR2 SYGVKD come from the germline V gene. The CDR3 nucleotides are TGTGCCATCAGTGAAGGGGAGGGGCCCCAAGAGACCCAGTACTTC. Translation gives CAISEGEGPQETQYF.

The rearrangement links TRBV5-1 to TRBJ2-2; TRBD1 is a possible D gene (5 bases). The CDR3 contains 17 residues. CDR1 and CDR2 (germline): SGHRS, YFSETQ. Trimming took 0 bases from V and 6 from J, leaving 18 bases between them. The CDR3 bases are TGCGCCAGCAGCTTGGAGGGGTCGGGTCATCTGGCCGGGGAGCTGTTTTTT. This sequence encodes CASSLEGSGHLAGELFF.

This clonotype was seen a few times. This chain connects TRBV7-2 to TRBJ2-3; no firm D call. Trimming took off 6 bases at V and 1 base at J, with 11 bases between the two ends. This CDR3 spans 14 amino acids. Germline CDR1 reads SGHTA; CDR2 reads FQGNSA. CDR3 bases: TGTGCCAGCAGATCCCCCGACCGCACAGATACGCAGTATTTT. Its protein is CASRSPDRTDTQYF.

The sample holds a few counts of this clonotype. A junction end diverges from the germline sequence, so it may reflect a read error. The chain is built from TRBV7-7 and TRBJ1-1; weak D call: TRBD1 (6 bases). CDR1 and CDR2 (germline): SSHAT, FNYEAQ (reference sequence). The CDR3 consists of 15 residues. CDR3 sequence: CASSLARGGGTEAFF. CDR3 DNA: TGTGCTAGCAGCTTAGCCCGAGGGGGAGGCACTGAAGCTTTCTTT.

This clonotype was counted a few times. The chain has TRBV6-2 or TRBV6-3 and TRBJ2-5; D perhaps matches TRBD2 (6 bases). This CDR3 comprises 15 residues. V lost 5 bases and J 2 bases, leaving 15 bases between the germline ends. CDR1 and CDR2 from the germline V gene are MNHEY and SVGEGT. DNA of the CDR3: TGTGCCAGCAGTCGCAACCGGGACTCTCAAGAGACCCAGTACTTC. Translated: CASSRNRDSQETQYF.

This clonotype has a handful of counts. The J gene is TRBJ2-7, the V gene TRBV29-1, with a weak D call TRBD1 (5 bases). This CDR3 contains 13 residues. Germline CDR1 is SQVTM and CDR2 is ANQGSEA. V was trimmed by 4 bases and J by 3 bases, leaving 13 bases between them. The CDR3 nucleotides are TGCAGCGTTGTAAAGGGGATAAGCTACGAGCAGTACGTC. Translation gives CSVVKGISYEQYV.

This clonotype was detected only a few times. V gene TRBV5-1 combines with J gene TRBJ1-6, with D uncertain. This CDR3 contains 12 residues. Germline V gives CDR1 SGHRS, CDR2 YFSETQ. The ends were cut back, 0 bases at V and 11 bases at J, with 6 bases in the middle. The CDR3 here is CASSLDGAPLHF. The CDR3 bases are TGCGCCAGCAGCTTGGATGGTGCACCCCTCCACTTT.

This clonotype was seen a handful of times. J is TRBJ2-7 and V is TRBV11-1, with 12 positions matching TRBD2. V shed 4 bases, J shed 0 bases, and the junction held 10 bases outside the gene matches. The germline V gene has CDR1 SGHAT and CDR2 FQDESV (reference sequence). This CDR3 is built from 18 residues. The CDR3 DNA follows: TGTGCCAGCAGCTCCCGGACTAGCGGGACGCACTTCTCCTACGAGCAGTACTTC. Translation: CASSSRTSGTHFSYEQYF. The entire variable domain, with the rest obtained from reference TRBV11-1 and TRBJ2-7, is as follows: EAEVAQSPRYKITEKSQAVAFWCDPISGHATLYWYRQILGQGPELLVQFQDESVVDDSQLPKDRFSAERLKGVDSTLKIQPAELGDSAMYLCASSSRTSGTHFSYEQYFGPGTRLTVT.

J is TRBJ2-7 and V is TRBV7-2; a weak D match, TRBD1 (5 bases). This CDR3 is 14 amino acids long. V was shortened by 5 bases and J by 3 bases, with 14 bases between the two germline ends. CDR1 and CDR2 (germline): SGHTA, FQGNSA. The CDR3, as DNA: TGTGCCAGCAGCACAGGACCCCTTGGCTACGAGCAGTACTTC. Its translation: CASSTGPLGYEQYF.

Concerning this clonotype: The junction departs from the called germline gene at one end, perhaps through a read error. This chain connects TRBV3-1 to TRBJ1-6, with no clear D. The length of the CDR3 is 14 residues. CDR1 and CDR2 (germline): LGHDT, YNNKEL (reference sequence). The CDR3 sequence is CASGHPGADSPLHF. CDR3 nucleotides: TGTGCCAGCGGCCATCCAGGAGCGGATTCACCCCTCCACTTT.

This clonotype appeared a few times. V gene TRBV19 combines with J gene TRBJ2-2; D is unclear. The V and J ends lost 5 bases and 9 bases respectively, with 16 bases between them. Germline V lookup: CDR1 LNHDA, CDR2 SQIVND (reference sequence). The CDR3 spans 14 residues. The CDR3 reads CASSVGSHPRELFF. DNA for the CDR3: TGTGCCAGTAGTGTCGGGTCACATCCCCGGGAGCTGTTTTTT.

This clonotype has a handful of counts. J is TRBJ1-2 and V is TRBV9, with D perhaps matching TRBD1 (5 bases). The V gene's germline CDR1 is SGDLS and CDR2 YYNGEE. This CDR3 region has 15 residues. V lost 6 bases and J 8 bases, leaving 23 bases between the germline ends. The CDR3: CASMPQGARFGGYTF. In nucleotides, the CDR3 is TGTGCCAGCATGCCGCAAGGGGCCCGCTTTGGGGGCTACACCTTC.

In this sample, this clonotype turned up a few times. V and J are TRBV27 and TRBJ2-5; TRBD2 matches 11 bases. The CDR3 runs to 16 residues. Germline V CDR1 and CDR2: MNHEY, SMNVEV (reference sequence). V lost 6 bases, J lost 4 bases, and 10 bases stayed unmatched. The CDR3 sequence: CASSHRLAGRPETQYF. DNA of the CDR3: TGTGCCAGCAGCCACAGACTAGCGGGGCGTCCAGAGACCCAGTACTTC.

CDR3 sequence reads: CATSRGTGNLETQYF. As DNA, the CDR3 is TGTGCCACCAGCAGGGGGACAGGGAATTTAGAGACCCAGTACTTC. This chain connects TRBV15 to TRBJ2-5; TRBD1 agrees at 9 bases. This CDR3 is built from 15 residues. V lost 3 bases, J lost 4 bases, and 6 bases stayed unmatched. Looked up from germline, CDR1 is LNHNV and CDR2 is YYDKDF (reference sequence).